This T cell receptor beta chain was identified during a study of T cells after yellow fever vaccination (dated 2019 in TCRdb). For context, the study as a whole: Using CD3, CD45RA, CCR7 and CD95 staining, memory subsets (EM, EMRA, CM and Tscm) were sorted on a BD FACS Aria III. The SMART-Seq v4 Ultra Low Input RNA kit was used to prepare libraries from fractions with low cell numbers. Bulk TCR alpha and beta repertoires were sequenced longitudinally to track T-cell clones before and after primary and booster YFV17D yellow fever vaccination. Memory subsets were sorted on days 0, 15 and 45 and at 18 months following primary vaccination, and on days 0, 15 and 45 following the 30-year booster. Bulk PBMC replicates and cell subsets were isolated from blood drawn at multiple timepoints before and after both primary and secondary immunization. Two healthy male donors made up the cohort, one aged 18 to 29 years and the other aged 30 to 40 years. Paper-wide results and their limitations: Compared with the primary T-cell response, the secondary T-cell response was faster but weaker, reaching its peak on day 5 rather than on day 15. In the sorted memory subsets on day 0, nearly all of the vaccine-responding clonotypes fell below detection. FACS-sorted repertoires could contain abundant contaminating clonotypes from the bulk population, so computational filtering was required. After the booster, most clones that had expanded after primary vaccination were detected again (around 97% of CD4 and roughly 86% of CD8), suggesting broad maintenance of memory. A small share of clonotypes occurred in both CD4 and CD8 compartments, likely arising from convergent recombination. Because the study included only a couple of donors, the extent to which the findings can be generalized is limited.

Of note for this clonotype: Within one base of it there is no much larger clone, and no base qualities were kept.

Sequencing relied on an Illumina NovaSeq 6000. TCR cDNA was synthesized by 5'RACE template switching, through which a universal primer site and unique molecular identifiers were introduced. Priming of cDNA synthesis was performed from both the TCR alpha and TCR beta constant segments. Libraries were amplified in two PCR steps, with sample barcodes and sequencing adapters added in the second step. Sequencing of the libraries was done on either Illumina HiSeq 2500 (2x100 bp) or NovaSeq (2x150 bp). The study's processing was this. Demultiplexing of reads and collapsing into UMI consensus sequences were performed with MIGEC, and V(D)J alignment was carried out with MiXCR. Vaccine-responding clonotypes were identified with edgeR using replicate PBMC samples, with FDR below 0.01 and a log2 fold change above 5 up to day 15 being required. Each bulk clonotype received a CD4 or CD8 identity based on whether the sequenced CD4 or CD8 repertoire contained that clonotype at higher abundance. Clonotype frequencies in memory subsets were weighted by FACS-sorted cell numbers to estimate each clone's distribution across memory phenotypes. TCRdb reprocessed the public reads (quality trimming at Q25 with fastp, clone calling with MiXCR) and kept in-frame beta chains. Each CDR3 protein appears once, grouped with its most common genes and DNA. TCRdb assigned the V and J calls; the authors' analysis was not used. The sample table shows approximately 58,000 distinct CDR3 sequences, and around 6.2% are seen once. Roughly 31% of the sample is taken by the ten largest.

Per the publication, the treatment or condition label means: live attenuated yellow fever vaccine strain. PBMCs were isolated from peripheral blood using a standard Ficoll-Paque protocol. For sorted memory subsets, RNA extraction was done with the RNeasy Micro Kit. The receptor was isolated from a man younger than 35 who received the YFV17D yellow fever vaccine. The specimen was PBMCs, either bulk or a sorted T-cell subset (CD4+, CD8+, memory, or dextramer-sorted; not recorded which), collected on the day of the yellow fever booster vaccination.

CDR3 loop: CASSLATSGTDTQYF. The bases read TGTGCCAGCAGCTTAGCGACTAGCGGTACAGATACGCAGTATTTT. Here the chain combines TRBV7-2 and TRBJ2-3, with TRBD2 identical over 9 junction bases. From the cysteine up to the phenylalanine, the CDR3 has a length of 15 residues. The read is trimmed to its CDR3 DNA, 45 bases read in frame from base 1. V loses 0 bases at its end and J loses 3 bases; junction bases beyond the gene matches: 1. The germline V gene provides CDR1 SGHTA and CDR2 FQGNSA.